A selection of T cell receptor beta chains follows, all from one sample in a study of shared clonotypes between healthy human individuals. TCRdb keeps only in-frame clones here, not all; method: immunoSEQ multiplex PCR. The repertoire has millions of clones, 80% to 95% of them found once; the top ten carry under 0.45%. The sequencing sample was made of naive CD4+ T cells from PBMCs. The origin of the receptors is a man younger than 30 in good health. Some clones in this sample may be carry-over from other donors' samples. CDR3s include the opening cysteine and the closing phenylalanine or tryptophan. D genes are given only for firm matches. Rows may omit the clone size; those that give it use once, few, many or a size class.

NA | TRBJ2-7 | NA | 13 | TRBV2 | TGTGCCAGCGATGACGGGAAAGGTTCCACGATTCGGTTC | CASDDGKGSTIRF
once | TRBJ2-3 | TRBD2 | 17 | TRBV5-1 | TGCGCCAGCAGTAAAATGACGGGAGGGCGGGTAGCAGATACGCAGTATTTT | CASSKMTGGRVADTQYF
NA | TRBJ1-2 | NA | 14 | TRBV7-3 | TGTGCCAGCAGCCCAAGCGGACCGGGGGATGGCTACACCTTC | CASSPSGPGDGYTF
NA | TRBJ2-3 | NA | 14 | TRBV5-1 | TGCGCCAGCAGCCCACCGGGTGGCACAGATACGCAGTATTTT | CASSPPGGTDTQYF
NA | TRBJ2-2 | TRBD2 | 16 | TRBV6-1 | TGTGCCAGCAGTGGTACTAGCGGGAATCCCACCGGGGAGCTGTTTTTT | CASSGTSGNPTGELFF
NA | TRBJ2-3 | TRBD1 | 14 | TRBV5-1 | TGCGCCAGCAGCTCAGGACAGGGCACAGATACGCAGTATTTT | CASSSGQGTDTQYF
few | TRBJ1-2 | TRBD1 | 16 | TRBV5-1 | TGCGCCAGCAGTCCAACCCCATCCGACAGGGTAGGAGGCTACACCTTC | CASSPTPSDRVGGYTF
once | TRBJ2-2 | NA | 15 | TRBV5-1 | TGCGCCAGCAGCTTGGGCCCCCCTCCGCTCGGGGAGCTGTTTTTT | CASSLGPPPLGELFF
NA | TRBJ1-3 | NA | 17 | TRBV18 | TGTGCCAGCTCACCATTCGAGGGGGGAAGCTCTGGAAACACCATATATTTT | CASSPFEGGSSGNTIYF
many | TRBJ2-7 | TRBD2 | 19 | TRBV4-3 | TGCGCCAGCAGCCAAGGGGTTATTTGGCGGGAGGAACCCTCCTACGAGCAGTACTTC | CASSQGVIWREEPSYEQYF
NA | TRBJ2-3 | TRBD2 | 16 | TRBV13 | TGTGCCAGCAGCCCCCGGGGGGGAGCGGGAGTAGATACGCAGTATTTT | CASSPRGGAGVDTQYF
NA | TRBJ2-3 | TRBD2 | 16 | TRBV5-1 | TGCGCCAGCAGTATAGGCGGGAGGGCCCAGACAGATACGCAGTATTTT | CASSIGGRAQTDTQYF
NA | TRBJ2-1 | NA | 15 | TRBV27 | TGTGCCAGCAGTTTCTTGGCGGTCTCCTACAATGAGCAGTTCTTC | CASSFLAVSYNEQFF
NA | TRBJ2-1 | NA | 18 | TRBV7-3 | TGTGCCAGCAGCTTAGGGGGCGCTGCCGAATTGTCCTACAATGAGCAGTTCTTC | CASSLGGAAELSYNEQFF
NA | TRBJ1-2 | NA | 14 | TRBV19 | TGTGCCAGTAGTATCAGTAACCTACCCTATGGCTACACCTTC | CASSISNLPYGYTF
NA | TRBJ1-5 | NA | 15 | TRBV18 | TGTGCCAGCTCACCAACGCAGGGACGAGATCAGCCCCAGCATTTT | CASSPTQGRDQPQHF
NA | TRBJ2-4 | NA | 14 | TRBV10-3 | TGTGCCATCAGTCCTCAGGGTGCCAAAAACATTCAGTACTTC | CAISPQGAKNIQYF
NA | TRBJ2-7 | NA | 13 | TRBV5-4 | TGTGCCAGCAGTATCAGGGGCTCCTACGAGCAGTACTTC | CASSIRGSYEQYF
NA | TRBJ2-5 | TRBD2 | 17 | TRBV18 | TGTGCCAGCTCCCGCGGGATGCTAGCGGGAGCCGAAGAGACCCAGTACTTC | CASSRGMLAGAEETQYF
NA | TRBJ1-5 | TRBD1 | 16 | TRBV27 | TGTGCCAGCAGTCCACGCCCCGACAGGGTTGCTCAGCCCCAGCATTTT | CASSPRPDRVAQPQHF
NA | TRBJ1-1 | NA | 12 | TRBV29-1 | TGCAGCGTTGCCCCCACCCAAGCTGAGGCTTTCTTT | CSVAPTQAEAFF
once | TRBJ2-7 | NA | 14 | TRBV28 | TGTGCCAGCAGTTTAGCTCCAGAGACCTACGAGCAGTACTTC | CASSLAPETYEQYF
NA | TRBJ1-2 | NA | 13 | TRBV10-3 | TGTGCCATCAGTGAGTCAGACAGCTATGGCTACACCTTC | CAISESDSYGYTF
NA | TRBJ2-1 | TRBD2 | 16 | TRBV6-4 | TGTGCCAGCAGTGACCGGGGACTAGCGGGGTTCAATGAGCAGTTCTTC | CASSDRGLAGFNEQFF
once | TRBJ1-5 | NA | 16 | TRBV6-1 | TGTGCCAGCAGTGACGTATGGGGGTATAGCAATCAGCCCCAGCATTTT | CASSDVWGYSNQPQHF
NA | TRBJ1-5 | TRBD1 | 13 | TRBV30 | TGTGCCTGGGCGGGACAGGGGGATCAGCCCCAGCATTTT | CAWAGQGDQPQHF
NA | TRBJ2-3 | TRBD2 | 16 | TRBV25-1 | TGTGCCAGCGGGGGACTAGCGGGGATTAGCACAGATACGCAGTATTTT | CASGGLAGISTDTQYF